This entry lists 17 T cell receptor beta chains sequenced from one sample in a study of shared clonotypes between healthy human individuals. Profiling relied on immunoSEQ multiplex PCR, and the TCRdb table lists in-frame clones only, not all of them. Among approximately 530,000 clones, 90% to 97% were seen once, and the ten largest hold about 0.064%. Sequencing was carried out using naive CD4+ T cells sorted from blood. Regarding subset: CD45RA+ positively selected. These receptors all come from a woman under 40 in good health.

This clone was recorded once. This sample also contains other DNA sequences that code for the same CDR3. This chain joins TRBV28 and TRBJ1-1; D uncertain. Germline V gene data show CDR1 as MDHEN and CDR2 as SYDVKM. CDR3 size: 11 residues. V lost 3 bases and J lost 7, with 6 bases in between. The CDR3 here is CASSFSGEAFF. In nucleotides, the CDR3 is TGTGCCAGCAGTTTTTCGGGTGAAGCTTTCTTT.

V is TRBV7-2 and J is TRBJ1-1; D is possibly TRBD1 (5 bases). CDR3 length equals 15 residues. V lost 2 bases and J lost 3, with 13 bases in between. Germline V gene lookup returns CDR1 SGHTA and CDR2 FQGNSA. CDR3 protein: CASSLLGLGDTEAFF. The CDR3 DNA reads TGTGCCAGCAGCTTATTGGGCCTGGGGGACACTGAAGCTTTCTTT.

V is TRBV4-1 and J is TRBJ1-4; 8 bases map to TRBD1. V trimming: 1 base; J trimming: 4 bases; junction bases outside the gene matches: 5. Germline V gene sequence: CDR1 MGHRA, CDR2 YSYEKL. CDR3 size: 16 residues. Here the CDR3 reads CASSQGRTGFNEKLFF. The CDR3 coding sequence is TGCGCCAGCAGCCAAGGCCGGACAGGGTTTAATGAAAAACTGTTTTTT.

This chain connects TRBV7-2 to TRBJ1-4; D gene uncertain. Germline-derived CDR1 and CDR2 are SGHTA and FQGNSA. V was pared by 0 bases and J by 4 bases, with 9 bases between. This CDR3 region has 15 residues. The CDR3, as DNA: TGTGCCAGCAGCTTAGCTGGTAGCGTTAATGAAAAACTGTTTTTT. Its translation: CASSLAGSVNEKLFF.

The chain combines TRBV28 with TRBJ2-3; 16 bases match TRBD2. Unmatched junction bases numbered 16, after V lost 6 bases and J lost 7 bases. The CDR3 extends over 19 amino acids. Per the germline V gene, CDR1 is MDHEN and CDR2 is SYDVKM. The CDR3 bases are TGTGCCAGCAGCCCCCCCTCCCCGGGACTAGCGGGAGGGCCGAATACGCAGTATTTT. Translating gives CASSPPSPGLAGGPNTQYF. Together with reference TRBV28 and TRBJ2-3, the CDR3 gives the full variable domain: DVKVTQSSRYLVKRTGEKVFLECVQDMDHENMFWYRQDPGLGLRLIYFSYDVKMKEKGDIPEGYSVSREKKERFSLILESASTNQTSMYLCASSPPSPGLAGGPNTQYFGPGTRLTVL.

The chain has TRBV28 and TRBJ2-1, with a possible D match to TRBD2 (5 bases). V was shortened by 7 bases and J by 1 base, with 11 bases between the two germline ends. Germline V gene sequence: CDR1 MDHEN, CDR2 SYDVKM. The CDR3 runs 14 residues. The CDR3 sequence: CASTQADSYNEQFF. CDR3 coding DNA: TGTGCCAGCACCCAAGCGGATTCCTACAATGAGCAGTTCTTC. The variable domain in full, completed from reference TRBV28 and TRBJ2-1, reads DVKVTQSSRYLVKRTGEKVFLECVQDMDHENMFWYRQDPGLGLRLIYFSYDVKMKEKGDIPEGYSVSREKKERFSLILESASTNQTSMYLCASTQADSYNEQFFGPGTRLTVL.

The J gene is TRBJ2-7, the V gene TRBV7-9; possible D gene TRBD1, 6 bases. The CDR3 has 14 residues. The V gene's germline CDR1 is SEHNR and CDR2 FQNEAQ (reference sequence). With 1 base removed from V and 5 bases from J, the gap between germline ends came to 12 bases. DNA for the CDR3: TGTGCCAGCAGCTTAGTCCAGGGGCTGGACGAGCAGTACTTC. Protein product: CASSLVQGLDEQYF. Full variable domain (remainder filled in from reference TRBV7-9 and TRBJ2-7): DTGVSQNPRHKITKRGQNVTFRCDPISEHNRLYWYRQTLGQGPEFLTYFQNEAQLEKSRLLSDRFSAERPKGSFSTLEIQRTEQGDSAMYLCASSLVQGLDEQYFGPGTRLTVT.

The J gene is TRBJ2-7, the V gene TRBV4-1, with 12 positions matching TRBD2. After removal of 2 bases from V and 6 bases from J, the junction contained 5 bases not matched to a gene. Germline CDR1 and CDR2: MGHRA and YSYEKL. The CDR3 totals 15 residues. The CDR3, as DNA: TGCGCCAGCAGCCAACCTAGCGGGAGGGCCGTCGAGCAGTACTTC. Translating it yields CASSQPSGRAVEQYF.

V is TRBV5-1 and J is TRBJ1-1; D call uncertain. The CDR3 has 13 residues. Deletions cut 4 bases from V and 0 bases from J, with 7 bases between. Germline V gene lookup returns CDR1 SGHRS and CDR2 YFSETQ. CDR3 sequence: CASSNTLNTEAFF. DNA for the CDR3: TGCGCCAGCAGCAATACCCTGAACACTGAAGCTTTCTTT.

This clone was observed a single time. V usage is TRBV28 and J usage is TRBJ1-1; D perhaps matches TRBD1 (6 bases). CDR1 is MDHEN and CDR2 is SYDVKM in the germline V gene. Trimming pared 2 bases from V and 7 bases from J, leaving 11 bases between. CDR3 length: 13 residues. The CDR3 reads CASSLGGGIEAFF. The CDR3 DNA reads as TGTGCCAGCAGTTTAGGGGGGGGCATTGAAGCTTTCTTT.

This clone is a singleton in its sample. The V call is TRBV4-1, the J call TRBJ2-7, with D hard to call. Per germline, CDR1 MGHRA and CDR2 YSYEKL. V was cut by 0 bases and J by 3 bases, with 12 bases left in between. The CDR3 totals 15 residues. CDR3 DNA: TGCGCCAGCAGCCAAGATGAGCCCCAGATCTACGAGCAGTACTTC. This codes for CASSQDEPQIYEQYF.

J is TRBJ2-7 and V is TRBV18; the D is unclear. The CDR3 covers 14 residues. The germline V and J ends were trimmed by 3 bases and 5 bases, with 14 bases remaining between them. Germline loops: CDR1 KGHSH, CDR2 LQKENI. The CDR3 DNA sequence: TGTGCCAGCTCACCCCAAGGAAAGGGTAACGAGCAGTACTTC. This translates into CASSPQGKGNEQYF.

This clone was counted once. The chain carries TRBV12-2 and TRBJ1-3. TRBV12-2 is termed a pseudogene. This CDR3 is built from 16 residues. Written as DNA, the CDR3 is TGTGCAAGTCGCTTAGTCCGCAGCTGGGCTGGAAACACCATATATTTT. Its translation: CASRLVRSWAGNTIYF.

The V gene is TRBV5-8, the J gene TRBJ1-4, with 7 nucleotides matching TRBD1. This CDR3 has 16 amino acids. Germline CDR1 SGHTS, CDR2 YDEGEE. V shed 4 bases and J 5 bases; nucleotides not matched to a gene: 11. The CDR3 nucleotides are TGTGCCAGCAGCCGTACGACCGGGACAGAAAATGAAAAACTGTTTTTT. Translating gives CASSRTTGTENEKLFF.

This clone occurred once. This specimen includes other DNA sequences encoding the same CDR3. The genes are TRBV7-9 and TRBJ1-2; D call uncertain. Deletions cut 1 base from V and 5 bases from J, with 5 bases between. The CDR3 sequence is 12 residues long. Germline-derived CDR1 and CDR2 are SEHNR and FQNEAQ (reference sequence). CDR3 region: CASSLDRYGYTF. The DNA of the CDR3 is TGTGCCAGCAGCTTAGATCGTTATGGCTACACCTTC.

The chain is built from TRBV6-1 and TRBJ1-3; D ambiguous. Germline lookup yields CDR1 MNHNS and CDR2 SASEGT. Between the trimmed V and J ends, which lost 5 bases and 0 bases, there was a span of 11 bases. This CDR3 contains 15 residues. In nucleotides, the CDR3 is TGTGCCAGCAGTTCGACGGTTAACTCTGGAAACACCATATATTTT. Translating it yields CASSSTVNSGNTIYF.

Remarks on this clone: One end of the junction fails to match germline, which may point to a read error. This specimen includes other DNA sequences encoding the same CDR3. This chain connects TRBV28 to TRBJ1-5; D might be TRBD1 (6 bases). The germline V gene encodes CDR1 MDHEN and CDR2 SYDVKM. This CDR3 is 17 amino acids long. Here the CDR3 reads CASSSTTQGYSNQPQHF. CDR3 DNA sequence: TGTGCCAGCAGTTCAACCACTCAGGGGTATAGCAATCAGCCCCAGCACTTT.